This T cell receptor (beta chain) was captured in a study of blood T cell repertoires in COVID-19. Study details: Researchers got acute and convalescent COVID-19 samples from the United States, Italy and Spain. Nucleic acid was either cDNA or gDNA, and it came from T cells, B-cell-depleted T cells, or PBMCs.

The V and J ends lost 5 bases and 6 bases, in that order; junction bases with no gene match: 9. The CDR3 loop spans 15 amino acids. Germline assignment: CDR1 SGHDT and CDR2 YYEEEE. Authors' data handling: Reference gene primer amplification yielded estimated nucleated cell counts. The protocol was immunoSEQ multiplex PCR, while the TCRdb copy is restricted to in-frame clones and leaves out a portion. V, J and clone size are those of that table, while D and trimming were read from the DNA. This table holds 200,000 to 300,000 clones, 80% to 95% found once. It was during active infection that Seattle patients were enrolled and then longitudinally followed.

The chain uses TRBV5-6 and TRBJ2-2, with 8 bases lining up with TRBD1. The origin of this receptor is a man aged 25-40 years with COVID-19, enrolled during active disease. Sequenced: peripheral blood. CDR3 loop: CASSVGQGAPGELFF. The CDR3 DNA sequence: TGTGCCAGCAGTGTGGGGCAGGGGGCACCCGGGGAGCTGTTTTTT.